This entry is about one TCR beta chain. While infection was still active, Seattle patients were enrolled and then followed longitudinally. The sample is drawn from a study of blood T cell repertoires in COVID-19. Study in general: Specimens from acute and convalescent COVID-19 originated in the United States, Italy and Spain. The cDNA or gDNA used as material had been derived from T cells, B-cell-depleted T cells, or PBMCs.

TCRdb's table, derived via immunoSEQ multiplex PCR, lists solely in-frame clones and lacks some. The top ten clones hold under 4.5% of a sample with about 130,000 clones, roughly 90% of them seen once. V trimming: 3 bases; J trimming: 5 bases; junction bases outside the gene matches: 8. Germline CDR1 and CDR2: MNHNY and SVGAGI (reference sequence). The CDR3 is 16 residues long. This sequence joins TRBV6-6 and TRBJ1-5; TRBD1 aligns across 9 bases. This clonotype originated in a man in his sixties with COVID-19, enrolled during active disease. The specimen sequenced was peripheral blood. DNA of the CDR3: TGTGCCAGCAGTTATTCTCGGACAGGGGTCGATCAGCCCCAGCATTTT. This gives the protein CASSYSRTGVDQPQHF.